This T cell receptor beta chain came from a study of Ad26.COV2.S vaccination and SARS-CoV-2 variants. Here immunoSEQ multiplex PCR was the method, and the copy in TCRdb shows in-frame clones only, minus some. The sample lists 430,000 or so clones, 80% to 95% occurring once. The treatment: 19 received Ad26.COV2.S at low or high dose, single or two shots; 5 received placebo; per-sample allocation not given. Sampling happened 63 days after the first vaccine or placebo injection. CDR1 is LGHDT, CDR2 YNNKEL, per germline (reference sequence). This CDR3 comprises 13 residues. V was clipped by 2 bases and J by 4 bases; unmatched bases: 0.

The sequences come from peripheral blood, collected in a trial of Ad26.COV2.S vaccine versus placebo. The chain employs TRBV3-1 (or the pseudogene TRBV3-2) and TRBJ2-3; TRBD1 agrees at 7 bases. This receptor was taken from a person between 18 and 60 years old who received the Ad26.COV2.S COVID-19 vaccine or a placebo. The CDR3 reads CASSQRGPDTQYF. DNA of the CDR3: TGTGCCAGCAGCCAAAGGGGGCCAGATACGCAGTATTTT.